The entry below describes one T cell receptor (beta chain). Authors' data handling: Amplification with reference gene primers provided the estimates of nucleated cell counts. Sequencing was performed with immunoSEQ multiplex PCR; in TCRdb, only in-frame clones are kept and a portion is missing. Clonal size and the V and J genes are those of that table, whereas D and trimming came from the DNA. The sample holds 100,000 to 150,000 clones; around 83% are singletons and the top ten take 5.9%. The data are from a study of blood T cell repertoires in COVID-19. Study-level information: Donors in the United States, Italy and Spain gave samples during acute or convalescent COVID-19. T cells, B-cell-depleted T cells, or PBMCs provided the cDNA or gDNA that served as material.

The CDR3 extends over 15 amino acids. The germline gives CDR1 KGHSH, CDR2 LQKENI. Trimming at V came to 6 bases and at J to 0 bases, leaving 7 bases not matched to a gene. V gene TRBV18 combines with J gene TRBJ1-1, with TRBD1 identical over 7 bases. Sequencing was done on a sample of peripheral blood. The sequence was obtained from an elderly man with active or convalescent COVID-19. The CDR3 here is CASSQITGVNTEAFF. Written as DNA, the CDR3 is TGTGCCAGCTCTCAAATCACAGGGGTGAACACTGAAGCTTTCTTT.